Reported below is one TCR beta chain. This sample is part of a study of blood T cell repertoires in COVID-19. Sequencing used immunoSEQ multiplex PCR; TCRdb keeps in-frame clones, though not all of them. The sample holds about 370,000 clones, around 90% seen once. The J segment lost 6 bases and the V segment lost 4 bases, leaving 6 bases of the junction unmatched. This CDR3 is 13 amino acids long. Germline V gene data show CDR1 as SNHLY and CDR2 as FYNNEI. The source material was peripheral blood. The clonotype was recovered from a young woman with COVID-19, enrolled during active disease. This sequence joins TRBV2 and TRBJ2-7; TRBD2 agrees at 7 bases. The CDR3 DNA reads as TGTGCCAGCAGTGTGGTGCGGGAGACCGAGCAGTACGTC. Amino acids: CASSVVRETEQYV.